This T cell receptor beta chain was captured in a study of T cell repertoires in cytomegalovirus infection. Study details: Matching HLA type, along with CMV infection, was indicated by public TCR beta signatures. General study results and limits: What dominated the ex vivo response were HLA-C-restricted CMV-specific TCR beta clonotypes.

TCRdb recomputed calls from the reads with MiXCR, one row per CDR3 protein. The repertoire holds about 530,000 distinct CDR3 sequences, with less than 30% as singletons. Regarding this clonotype: The antigen is unknown.

This CDR3 has 15 amino acids. The germline V gene has CDR1 MNHEY and CDR2 SMNVEV (reference sequence). The trim removed 5 bases at V and 7 bases at J, leaving 9 bases unmatched. The genes are TRBV27 and TRBJ2-1, with 9 positions matching TRBD1. This receptor was obtained from a human donor in good health (CMV status not recorded). Some clones in this sample may be carry-over from other donors' samples. Sequencing was done on a sample of PBMCs. The CDR3, as DNA: TGTGCCAGCAGTGTAGGGACAGGGCGGCGGAATGAGCAGTTCTTC. Its translation is CASSVGTGRRNEQFF.